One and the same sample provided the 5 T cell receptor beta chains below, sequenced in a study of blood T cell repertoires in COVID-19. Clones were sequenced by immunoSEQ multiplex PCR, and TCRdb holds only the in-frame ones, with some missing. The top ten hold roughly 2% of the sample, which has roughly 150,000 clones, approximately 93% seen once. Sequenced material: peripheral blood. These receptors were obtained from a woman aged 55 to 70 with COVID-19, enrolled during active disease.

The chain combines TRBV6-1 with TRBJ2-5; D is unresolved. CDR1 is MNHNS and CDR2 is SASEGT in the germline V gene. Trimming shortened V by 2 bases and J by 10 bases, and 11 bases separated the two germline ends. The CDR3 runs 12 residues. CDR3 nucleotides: TGTGCCAGCAGTGAAACAGCAGGTGACCAGTACTTC. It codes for CASSETAGDQYF.

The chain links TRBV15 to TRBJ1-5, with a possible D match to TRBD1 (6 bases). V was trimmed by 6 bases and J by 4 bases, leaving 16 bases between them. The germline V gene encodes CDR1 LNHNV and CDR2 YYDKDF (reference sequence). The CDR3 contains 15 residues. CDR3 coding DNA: TGTGCCACCAGTGGGGGCTCGGTGGGGAATCAGCCCCAGCATTTT. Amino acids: CATSGGSVGNQPQHF.

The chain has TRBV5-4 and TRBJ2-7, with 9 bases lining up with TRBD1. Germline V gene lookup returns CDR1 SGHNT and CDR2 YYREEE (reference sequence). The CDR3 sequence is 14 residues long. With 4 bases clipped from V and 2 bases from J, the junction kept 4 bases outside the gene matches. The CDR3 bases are TGTGCCAGCAGCCTACAGGGGGCTACCTACGAGCAGTACTTC. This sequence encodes CASSLQGATYEQYF.

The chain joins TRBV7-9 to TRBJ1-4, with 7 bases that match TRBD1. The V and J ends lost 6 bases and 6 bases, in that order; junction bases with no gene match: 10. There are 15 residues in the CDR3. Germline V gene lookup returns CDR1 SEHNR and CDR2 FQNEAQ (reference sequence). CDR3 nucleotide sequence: TGTGCCAGCAGTCGTGTCACAGGGGACCATGAAAAACTGTTTTTT. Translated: CASSRVTGDHEKLFF.

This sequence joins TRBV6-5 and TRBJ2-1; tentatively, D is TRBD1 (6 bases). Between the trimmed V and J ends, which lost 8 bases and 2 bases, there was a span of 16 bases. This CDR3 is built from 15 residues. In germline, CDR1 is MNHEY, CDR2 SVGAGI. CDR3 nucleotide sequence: TGTGCCAGCGGCAGGGGCGTTGAGACCTACAATGAGCAGTTCTTC. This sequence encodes CASGRGVETYNEQFF.